The 31 T cell receptor beta chains in this list originate from one sample, sequenced in a study of blood T cell repertoires in COVID-19. The method was immunoSEQ multiplex PCR; TCRdb's version includes in-frame clones alone and lacks a portion of them. The data show 130,000 to 150,000 clones, 84% seen once. Material for sequencing was peripheral blood. The receptors here all came from a woman older than 75 in a cohort sampled during active or convalescent COVID-19.

The chain joins TRBV6-5 to TRBJ1-2; 9 nucleotides align to TRBD1. The J segment lost 7 bases and the V segment lost 5 bases, leaving 8 bases of the junction unmatched. Per the germline V gene, CDR1 is MNHEY and CDR2 is SVGAGI. This CDR3 has 14 residues. This chain's CDR3 is CASSPPGQGRGYTF. Written as DNA, the CDR3 is TGTGCCAGCAGTCCACCGGGACAGGGCCGTGGCTACACCTTC.

The rearrangement links TRBV12-5 to TRBJ1-3, with D unclear. V dropped 2 bases and J dropped 2 bases, with 13 bases sitting between them. Per germline, CDR1 LGHNT and CDR2 FRNRAP. This CDR3 has 16 residues. CDR3 nucleotides: TGTGCTAGTGGTTTGCCACAAGAGGGAGCTGGAAACACCATATATTTT. Encoded protein: CASGLPQEGAGNTIYF.

A few counts support this clone. This chain uses TRBV4-1 with TRBJ1-1; D is possibly TRBD1 (5 bases). V dropped 0 bases and J dropped 4 bases, with 18 bases sitting between them. CDR1 MGHRA and CDR2 YSYEKL come from the germline V gene. The length of the CDR3 is 17 residues. CDR3 DNA sequence: TGCGCCAGCAGCCAAGATCCAGGGAGGAGCGGGGGCACTGAAGCTTTCTTT. Translating it yields CASSQDPGRSGGTEAFF.

The count of this clone is one. The genes are TRBV10-3 and TRBJ1-1; 9 bases agree with TRBD1. The CDR3 has 15 amino acids. CDR1 is ENHRY and CDR2 is SYGVKD in the germline V gene. After removal of 2 bases from V and 3 bases from J, the junction contained 4 bases not matched to a gene. CDR3 protein: CAISEGTGRDTEAFF. The CDR3 nucleotides are TGTGCCATCAGTGAGGGGACAGGGAGGGACACTGAAGCTTTCTTT.

V gene TRBV14 combines with J gene TRBJ2-1, with 9 bases that match TRBD2. This CDR3 has 15 amino acids. The V and J ends lost 0 bases and 7 bases, in that order; junction bases with no gene match: 4. In germline, CDR1 is SGHDN, CDR2 FVKESK. CDR3: CASSQDLLAGNEQFF. CDR3 nucleotide sequence: TGTGCCAGCAGCCAAGATCTTCTAGCGGGGAATGAGCAGTTCTTC. The variable domain in full, completed from reference TRBV14 and TRBJ2-1, reads EAGVTQFPSHSVIEKGQTVTLRCDPISGHDNLYWYRRVMGKEIKFLLHFVKESKQDESGMPNNRFLAERTGGTYSTLKVQPAELEDSGVYFCASSQDLLAGNEQFFGPGTRLTVL.

The J gene is TRBJ1-1, the V gene TRBV6-2 or TRBV6-3, with 8 bases lining up with TRBD1. V was clipped by 6 bases and J by 1 base; unmatched bases: 7. Germline lookup yields CDR1 MNHEY and CDR2 SVGEGT. The CDR3 runs 15 residues. In DNA form, the CDR3 reads TGTGCCAGCAGCCGCTATCAGGGGGCGAACACTGAAGCTTTCTTT. This codes for CASSRYQGANTEAFF.

The table lists this clone with a few counts. V usage is TRBV5-1 and J usage is TRBJ2-7; 8 nucleotides line up with TRBD1. The CDR3 extends over 16 amino acids. The J segment lost 5 bases and the V segment lost 0 bases, leaving 10 bases of the junction unmatched. CDR1 and CDR2 from the germline V gene are SGHRS and YFSETQ. CDR3: CASSLEGPGGPDEQYF. CDR3 nucleotide sequence: TGCGCCAGCAGCTTGGAGGGCCCAGGGGGCCCTGACGAGCAGTACTTC.

A single count supports this clone. The chain employs TRBV7-8 and TRBJ2-3, with D tentatively TRBD2 (5 bases). CDR1 is SGHVS and CDR2 is FQNEAQ in the germline V gene. Trimming pared 3 bases from V and 4 bases from J, leaving 14 bases between. The CDR3 has 15 residues. The CDR3: CASSLRRTHPDTQYF. Written as DNA, the CDR3 is TGTGCCAGCAGCTTGCGACGGACTCACCCAGATACGCAGTATTTT.

Only one count was recorded for this clone. J is TRBJ2-7 and V is TRBV6-2 or TRBV6-3; TRBD1 matches at 8 bases. This CDR3 region has 13 residues. Germline CDR1 and CDR2: MNHEY and SVGEGT. The V gene end was trimmed by 5 bases and the J gene end by 9 bases; junction bases not matched to a gene: 9. The CDR3 reads CASSQGQVTTQYF. The CDR3 DNA reads TGTGCCAGCAGTCAGGGACAGGTTACGACGCAGTACTTC.

The chain has TRBV7-2 and TRBJ1-1; TRBD1 aligns across 10 bases. The CDR3 loop spans 13 amino acids. Germline CDR1 and CDR2: SGHTA and FQGNSA. The junction had 0 bases not matched to a gene; V was cut back by 4 bases and J by 4 bases. CDR3 loop: CASSWTGGTEAFF. In nucleotides, the CDR3 is TGTGCCAGCAGCTGGACAGGGGGCACTGAAGCTTTCTTT.

The rearrangement joins TRBV18 to TRBJ2-7; D perhaps matches TRBD1 (6 bases). V lost 5 bases and J lost 5, with 13 bases in between. The length of the CDR3 is 13 residues. Germline values: CDR1 KGHSH, CDR2 LQKENI. The chain's CDR3 is CASSYDRFDEQYF. CDR3 bases: TGTGCCAGCTCATACGACAGGTTCGACGAGCAGTACTTC.

A few counts support this clone. This rearrangement joins TRBV3-1 (or the pseudogene TRBV3-2) to TRBJ2-2, with TRBD2 matching over 7 bases. Trimming took 6 bases from V and 7 from J; bases not matched to a gene: 11. Germline CDR1 is LGHDT and CDR2 is YNNKEL (reference sequence). This CDR3 is 15 amino acids long. The CDR3 nucleotides read TGTGCCAGCAGGAACGGGGGGATCTCGGGCGGGGAGCTGTTTTTT. It specifies CASRNGGISGGELFF.

This rearrangement joins TRBV6-6 to TRBJ2-5, with D unresolved. Per the germline V gene, CDR1 is MNHNY and CDR2 is SVGAGI (reference sequence). Trimming pared 2 bases from V and 2 bases from J, leaving 6 bases between. This CDR3 has 13 amino acids. CDR3 bases: TGTGCCAGCAGTTACCAGATACAAGAGACCCAGTACTTC. Translated: CASSYQIQETQYF.

The chain carries TRBV27 and TRBJ2-2, with TRBD1 identical over 7 bases. This CDR3 is built from 20 residues. In germline, CDR1 is MNHEY, CDR2 SMNVEV (reference sequence). J was trimmed by 4 bases and V by 5 bases; bases with no gene match: 22. CDR3 protein: CASSPIKWVGTVVGTGELFF. The CDR3 DNA sequence: TGTGCCAGCAGTCCTATAAAATGGGTAGGGACAGTAGTTGGCACCGGGGAGCTGTTTTTT.

The rearrangement joins TRBV14 to TRBJ2-7; 9 nucleotides agree with TRBD1. The CDR3 is 13 amino acids. Losses at the gene ends were 5 bases for V and 6 bases for J; bases not matched to a gene: 5. Germline-derived CDR1 and CDR2 are SGHDN and FVKESK. CDR3 sequence reads: CASSTHRGLEQYV. The CDR3 DNA reads TGTGCCAGCAGCACACACAGGGGGCTCGAGCAGTACGTC.

Here the CDR3 reads CASSPRAGGAGTDTQYF. The DNA for the CDR3 is TGTGCCAGCTCACCACGCGCCGGGGGGGCCGGCACAGATACGCAGTATTTT. V and J are TRBV18 and TRBJ2-3, with 8 positions matching TRBD2. Germline trimming cut 1 base from V and 1 base from J; bases unmatched to any gene: 7. Germline V gene lookup returns CDR1 KGHSH and CDR2 LQKENI. The CDR3 has 17 residues.

This sequence joins TRBV25-1 and TRBJ1-1; 9 bases agree with TRBD1. The CDR3 contains 14 residues. The junction had 4 bases not matched to a gene; V was cut back by 5 bases and J by 3 bases. Per the germline V gene, CDR1 is MGHDK and CDR2 is SYGVNS. The CDR3 reads CASSRTGVYTEAFF. CDR3 nucleotide sequence: TGTGCCAGCAGTCGGACAGGGGTTTACACTGAAGCTTTCTTT.

The rearrangement joins TRBV6-6 to TRBJ2-5; 10 bases line up with TRBD2. The CDR3 has 12 amino acids. With V trimmed by 6 bases and J by 5 bases, 0 bases remained unmatched. Germline CDR1 and CDR2: MNHNY and SVGAGI (reference sequence). The DNA of the CDR3 is TGTGCCAGCAGGGGACTAGCGGAGACCCAGTACTTC. Encoded protein: CASRGLAETQYF.

The chain has TRBV29-1 and TRBJ2-1; 8 nucleotides line up with TRBD1. The V and J ends lost 7 bases and 8 bases, in that order; junction bases with no gene match: 7. CDR1 and CDR2 (germline): SQVTM, ANQGSEA. The CDR3 has 12 amino acids. In nucleotides, the CDR3 is TGCAGCGGCTCGACAGGGGCCTATGAGCAGTTCTTC. Translated, it gives CSGSTGAYEQFF.

This clone has more than one count but fewer than ten. The chain links TRBV19 to TRBJ1-1; 10 bases are shared with TRBD1. V shed 5 bases, J shed 5 bases, and the junction held 11 bases outside the gene matches. Germline CDR1 reads LNHDA; CDR2 reads SQIVND (reference sequence). This CDR3 region has 16 residues. The CDR3 bases are TGTGCCAGTAGTGGCCAAGACAGGGGGCGAGGGACTGAAGCTTTCTTT. Its translation is CASSGQDRGRGTEAFF.

This clone was seen a few times. The chain carries TRBV6-5 and TRBJ1-4; 8 positions agree with TRBD1. The CDR3 covers 14 residues. In germline, CDR1 is MNHEY, CDR2 SVGAGI. V lost 1 base, J lost 8 bases, and 3 bases stayed unmatched. CDR3 protein: CASSYWGQAEKLFF. The DNA for the CDR3 is TGTGCCAGCAGTTACTGGGGACAGGCGGAAAAACTGTTTTTT.

V gene TRBV6-2 or TRBV6-3 combines with J gene TRBJ2-2; D perhaps matches TRBD2 (5 bases). Per the germline V gene, CDR1 is MNHEY and CDR2 is SVGEGT. Trimming stripped 6 bases from V and 5 bases from J, with 13 bases between. The CDR3 length is 14 residues. CDR3 residues: CASSRPTGTGELFF. DNA for the CDR3: TGTGCCAGCAGCCGCCCTACGGGGACCGGGGAGCTGTTTTTT.

This chain connects TRBV29-1 to TRBJ2-3; D ambiguous. CDR1 is SQVTM, CDR2 ANQGSEA, per germline. The CDR3 contains 13 residues. V lost 6 bases to trimming and J lost 2 bases, with 12 bases between them. For the CDR3, the DNA is TGCAGCGTAAGAGACTTTATCACAGATACGCAGTATTTT. It specifies CSVRDFITDTQYF.

The V and J genes are TRBV19 and TRBJ1-5, with 9 bases fitting TRBD1. The CDR3 consists of 14 residues. V was clipped by 11 bases and J by 1 base; unmatched bases: 6. CDR1 is LNHDA, CDR2 SQIVND, per germline (reference sequence). The DNA of the CDR3 is TGTGCCTGCCGGGACAGGGCAAGCAATCAGCCCCAGCATTTT. It translates to CACRDRASNQPQHF.

This clone was observed a few times. The chain carries TRBV19 and TRBJ1-4, with D uncertain. From germline, CDR1 is LNHDA and CDR2 SQIVND (reference sequence). This CDR3 contains 16 residues. The V end was cut by 4 bases, the J end by 7 bases, with 19 bases between. Here the CDR3 reads CASSSPGIGAGEKLFF. In DNA, the CDR3 is TGTGCCAGTAGTAGCCCCGGGATAGGAGCGGGTGAAAAACTGTTTTTT.

The V call is TRBV5-4, the J call TRBJ1-2; D is possibly TRBD1 (5 bases). The V gene's germline CDR1 is SGHNT and CDR2 YYREEE (reference sequence). The CDR3 runs to 14 residues. Between the trimmed V and J ends, which lost 4 bases and 4 bases, there was a span of 14 bases. The CDR3 protein is CASSPGGGFYGYTF. CDR3 coding DNA: TGTGCCAGCAGCCCCGGGGGGGGATTCTATGGCTACACCTTC.

The chain carries TRBV27 and TRBJ1-6; D is perhaps TRBD1 (5 bases). The germline CDR1 and CDR2 sequences are MNHEY and SMNVEV (reference sequence). The CDR3 sequence is 15 residues long. The V end was cut by 3 bases, the J end by 10 bases, with 16 bases between. CDR3 nucleotide sequence: TGTGCCAGCAGTTTGGCACTTCGGGGGTTATCACCCCTCCACTTT. This sequence encodes CASSLALRGLSPLHF.

The chain is built from TRBV7-3 and TRBJ2-7; 7 nucleotides line up with TRBD1. CDR1 and CDR2 (germline): SGHTA, FQGTGA. V shed 1 base, J shed 0 bases, and the junction held 9 bases outside the gene matches. The CDR3 length is 17 residues. This CDR3 reads CASSLRGDSESSYEQYV. The CDR3 bases are TGTGCCAGCAGCTTAAGAGGGGACAGCGAGAGCTCCTACGAGCAGTACGTC.

This chain links TRBV30 with TRBJ2-7; a weak D match, TRBD1 (5 bases). V shed 0 bases and J shed 0 bases, with 12 bases lying between them. CDR3 size: 15 residues. CDR1 is GTSNPN, CDR2 SVGIG, per germline (reference sequence). The CDR3 DNA is TGTGCCTGGAGTGTAAGGACATCAAGCTCCTACGAGCAGTACTTC. It yields the protein CAWSVRTSSSYEQYF.

V is TRBV27 and J is TRBJ1-1; the match to TRBD1 covers 7 bases. V gave up 8 bases and J gave up 6 bases; unmatched junction bases: 6. The length of the CDR3 is 12 residues. CDR1 is MNHEY, CDR2 SMNVEV, per germline (reference sequence). The CDR3 spells CASLQGTPEAFF. The CDR3 DNA is TGTGCCAGCCTACAGGGGACGCCTGAAGCTTTCTTT.

The CDR3 is CASSQPGGATDTQYF. CDR3 DNA sequence: TGCGCCAGCAGCCAACCCGGGGGGGCCACAGATACGCAGTATTTT. The chain recombines TRBV4-1 with TRBJ2-3, with TRBD2 matching over 8 bases. Unmatched junction bases numbered 3, after V lost 2 bases and J lost 2 bases. Germline assignment: CDR1 MGHRA and CDR2 YSYEKL. The CDR3 has 15 amino acids.